This T cell receptor beta chain comes out of a study of blood T cells in healthy people across ages. Trimming left V 5 bases short and J 6 bases short, with 14 bases between. The CDR3 consists of 13 residues. The germline gives CDR1 SGHTA, CDR2 FQGNSA. Total RNA extracted from each sample amounted to at least 5 micrograms. At least ten counts were recorded for this clonotype. For the second PCR, which ran for 7 to 11 cycles, a sample-barcoded 5' primer and a J-beta primer mix were used. TCRdb passed the 5' RACE reads through MiXCR, listing each CDR3 protein once. Altogether 800,000 to 950,000 distinct CDR3 sequences are present, about 27% being singletons, with the ten largest covering about 9.4%. The same sample was also used in a study of T cells of mothers and their children. That work contributes: For each mother, over 10 million TCR beta CDR3 reads were obtained, and for each child, roughly 2.8 million. Unrelated mother-child pairs always had slightly, but never significantly, lower normalized overlap than related pairs.

The TCR sequence derives from a woman in her forties in good health. The rearrangement links TRBV7-2 to TRBJ2-7; D unclear. Sequencing used blood. Here the CDR3 reads CASSDIPWGEQYF. CDR3 bases: TGTGCCAGCAGCGATATCCCTTGGGGCGAGCAGTACTTC.